This T cell receptor (beta chain) was captured by sequencing in a study of tumor and adjacent non-tumor tissue in lung cancer (dated by TCRdb to the late 2010s). Regarding the study in general: Of the cohort, around 12 patients had adenocarcinoma, 2 had squamous cell carcinoma and 1 had small cell lung cancer. Ages among the 15 or so patients ranged from roughly 31 to 80 years, there were ten or so men and 5 women, and disease was at TNM stage I to III. A total of some 130,000,000 productive TCRbeta reads were generated by sequencing, corresponding to an average of around 4 million reads per sample. TCRbeta CDR3 sequencing was performed on more than 25 paired specimens, with one tumor sample and one normal lung sample collected per patient. The study compared bulk TCRbeta repertoires from lung tumor tissue and matched distant non-tumor lung tissue of approximately 14 lung cancer patients. Study-wide findings and limitations: The cohort had only about 14 patients, and the authors noted that larger samples and more detailed clinical data are needed. A significantly larger cumulative share of the repertoire was made up by the top 100 clones in normal lung than in tumor tissue. Tumor tissue showed significantly higher TCR diversity (inverse Simpson) than normal lung tissue, at 431.37 vs 166.20 (P = 0.0075, Mann-Whitney U test). Neither the sequencing platform nor unique molecular identifiers are named or mentioned anywhere in the methods. Because peripheral blood was not sequenced, the blood TCRbeta repertoires of the lung cancer patients in the study went unexamined. TCR diversity was significantly higher in younger patients, and greater tumor TCR diversity was associated with shorter overall survival and shorter disease-free survival.

RNA was isolated from bulk, unsorted tissue, and RNA quality was assessed with a NanoDrop ND-1000 and an Agilent 2100. The donors were newly diagnosed lung cancer patients admitted for thoracic surgery in China from August to November 2014 who had not received prior chemotherapy. Anyone who had undergone radiotherapy or chemotherapy before, or who had another cancer at the same time, was left out of the study. Pieces of surgical tissue measuring about 1-2 cm3 were kept in RNAlater solution and held at -80 degrees C until needed. Via the germline V gene (reference sequence), CDR1 is WNHNN and CDR2 SYGVQD. V is clipped by 10 bases and J by 4 bases, and the sequence between their germline boundaries is 13 bases long. Spanning cysteine to phenylalanine, the CDR3 consists of 12 amino acids. Solely the CDR3 DNA is kept, with 36 bases framed from the first base. On this clonotype itself: Its antigen remains undetermined. It has no much larger one-base neighbor in the sample; base qualities were not kept.

Libraries were prepared through multiplex PCR. The sequencer listed for this sample is Illumina HiSeq 2500. TCRbeta libraries were constructed through three rounds of nested PCR with primers (Table S4) according to protocols modified from ARM-PCR. Before sequencing, PCR products of 200-500 bp were excised from the gel and purified with the QIAquick gel extraction kit. As for the authors' bioinformatics: Reads were cleaned using Trimmomatic, were merged into complete CDR3 sequences using FLASH, and were assigned to V(D)J germline segments using MiTCR. Clonal diversity was computed as the inverse Simpson's index with VDJtools. Productive reads were defined as in-frame sequences without a premature stop codon. In TCRdb, the public reads were trimmed at Q25 with fastp and aligned with MiXCR, with productive beta chains retained. Identical CDR3 proteins give one entry, which carries the most common genes and DNA. The V and J calls reflect TCRdb's pipeline rather than the authors' work. Within this sample are more than 60,000 distinct CDR3 sequences, with roughly 80% of them counted one time only. The ten largest clonotypes hold over 9.5% of the sample.

The TCR comes from a woman between 50 and 59 years old with non-small cell lung cancer. The sequence joins TRBV10-1 to TRBJ2-5; the D gene assignment is ambiguous. Sequenced: lung tumor tissue. The CDR3 reads as follows: CAKPIMRETQYF. The DNA reads as follows: TGCGCCAAACCCATCATGAGAGAGACCCAGTACTTC.